Below, 10 T cell receptor beta chains from the same sample are listed, as sequenced in a study of T cells after yellow fever vaccination (dated by TCRdb to between 2018 and 2021). Receptor amplification or capture employed 5' RACE. TCRdb names Illumina NovaSeq 6000 as the instrument used. TCRdb redid the processing of the public reads, applying fastp at Q25 and MiXCR, and retained in-frame beta chains. Rows are combined by CDR3 protein, so each entry shows the most common genes and DNA. The sample yields around 260,000 distinct CDR3 sequences; about 5.2% were counted once. The ten largest account for roughly 3.4% of the sample. Explained via the paper, the treatment or condition label denotes: live attenuated yellow fever vaccine strain. The sequencing here drew on CD4+ T cells sorted from PBMCs, taken on the day of the yellow fever booster vaccination. Receptors originate from a young man who received the YFV17D yellow fever vaccine.

At least ten counts were recorded for this clonotype. The chain couples TRBV5-1 to TRBJ2-6; no reliable D call. The germline V and J ends were trimmed by 3 bases and 0 bases, with 10 bases remaining between them. The CDR3 has 16 amino acids. The germline V gene has CDR1 SGHRS and CDR2 YFSETQ. Written as DNA, the CDR3 is TGCGCCAGCAGCTCCGACGCGGTCTCTGGGGCCAACGTCCTGACTTTC. This encodes CASSSDAVSGANVLTF.

The rearrangement uses TRBV18 and TRBJ2-7, with D maybe TRBD2 (6 bases). The CDR3 loop spans 14 amino acids. Germline lookup yields CDR1 KGHSH and CDR2 LQKENI. V was cut by 6 bases and J by 2 bases, with 14 bases left in between. The DNA of the CDR3 is TGTGCCAGCTCCCCCGGGACTCCGGCCTACGAGCAGTACTTC. Protein: CASSPGTPAYEQYF.

The chain couples TRBV29-1 to TRBJ1-6; D perhaps matches TRBD1 (5 bases). The CDR3 spans 14 residues. Germline values: CDR1 SQVTM, CDR2 ANQGSEA. V lost 4 bases and J lost 6, with 13 bases in between. In nucleotides, the CDR3 is TGCAGCGTTGCCGAGCAGGGAGGTAATTCACCCCTCCACTTT. This sequence encodes CSVAEQGGNSPLHF. The complete variable domain, with remaining parts taken from reference TRBV29-1 and TRBJ1-6, reads SAVISQKPSRDICQRGTSLTIQCQVDSQVTMMFWYRQQPGQSLTLIATANQGSEATYESGFVIDKFPISRPNLTFSTLTVSNMSPEDSSIYLCSVAEQGGNSPLHFGNGTRLTVT.

The V call is TRBV10-3, the J call TRBJ1-6; D gene uncertain. The CDR3 extends over 17 amino acids. V shed 6 bases and J shed 9 bases, with 24 bases lying between them. The germline gives CDR1 ENHRY, CDR2 SYGVKD. CDR3 DNA sequence: TGTGCCATCAGCGAGGAGGCCGGGTCGGGTCTCCGTTCACCCCTCCACTTT. Amino acid sequence: CAISEEAGSGLRSPLHF.

The genes are TRBV2 and TRBJ2-3; 8 bases are shared with TRBD1. The CDR3 sequence is 19 residues long. Per germline, CDR1 SNHLY and CDR2 FYNNEI. J lost 11 bases, V lost 6 bases, and 28 bases had no gene match. DNA of the CDR3: TGTGCCAGCAGCTCCATGGCCGCCGGACAAGTACACGGACAGGGAAAGCAGTATTTT. Translating gives CASSSMAAGQVHGQGKQYF. The full variable domain, rest sourced from reference TRBV2 and TRBJ2-3, is EPEVTQTPSHQVTQMGQEVILRCVPISNHLYFYWYRQILGQKVEFLVSFYNNEISEKSEIFDDQFSVERPDGSNFTLKIRSTKLEDSAMYFCASSSMAAGQVHGQGKQYFGPGTRLTVL.

The chain links TRBV20-1 to TRBJ2-1; a weak D match, TRBD1 (7 bases). Trimming took off 6 bases at V and 12 bases at J, with 21 bases between the two ends. CDR3 length: 13 residues. Germline V gives CDR1 DFQATT, CDR2 SNEGSKA (reference sequence). The CDR3 bases are TGCAGTGCCGCGGGACAGCCAACCTCGAGGCAGTTCTTC. Translation: CSAAGQPTSRQFF.

In its sample, this clonotype was seen a few times. This chain connects TRBV7-9 to TRBJ1-2; no reliable D call. Trimming took off 1 base at V and 1 base at J, with 16 bases between the two ends. Germline values: CDR1 SEHNR, CDR2 FQNEAQ (reference sequence). The CDR3 covers 17 residues. CDR3 loop: CASSLVDARQRNYGYTF. DNA of the CDR3: TGTGCCAGCAGCTTAGTAGACGCCCGACAACGTAACTATGGCTACACCTTC.

This clonotype occurred a few times. Written as DNA, the CDR3 is TGTGCCAGCAGTTTATCCACACGGCTCCACACCTTC. It yields the protein CASSLSTRLHTF. This chain links TRBV28 with TRBJ1-2; D remains ambiguous. This CDR3 has 12 residues. Germline V gene lookup returns CDR1 MDHEN and CDR2 SYDVKM. V was cut by 1 base and J by 12 bases, with 12 bases left in between.

This clonotype was detected only a few times. J is TRBJ2-1 and V is TRBV27, with D possibly matching TRBD1 (5 bases). Trimming removed 6 bases from V and 9 bases from J, with 12 bases in between. This CDR3 has 12 residues. Germline assignment: CDR1 MNHEY and CDR2 SMNVEV (reference sequence). The CDR3 DNA is TGTGCCAGCAGCAGGGTTCAGGGTGAGCAGTTCTTC. Residues: CASSRVQGEQFF.

The chain employs TRBV4-2 and TRBJ2-3; a weak D match, TRBD2 (6 bases). The CDR3 loop spans 15 amino acids. V was pared by 0 bases and J by 1 base, with 8 bases between. In germline, CDR1 is LGHNA, CDR2 YNFKEQ. CDR3 nucleotides: TGTGCCAGCAGCCAAGAACCTAGCGGCACAGATACGCAGTATTTT. Protein product: CASSQEPSGTDTQYF.